Reported below is one T cell receptor beta chain. The antigen is undetermined. This sample stems from a study of T cell responses to AZD1222 COVID-19 vaccine. Some clones are missing from TCRdb's copy, which holds only in-frame ones; the method was immunoSEQ multiplex PCR. The sample has about 42,000 clones, over 70% seen once. V was shortened by 2 bases and J by 5 bases, with 15 bases between the two germline ends. Germline CDR1 SEHNR, CDR2 FQNEAQ (reference sequence). The CDR3 consists of 15 residues. General study findings and limits: Possibly, clonal diversity was underestimated; donors were largely white British and included more females.

The receptor comes from an adult who received the AZD1222 COVID-19 vaccine. Here the sequenced sample was peripheral blood, taken 28 days after the second AZD1222 dose. J is TRBJ1-1 and V is TRBV7-9; a weak D match, TRBD1 (6 bases). CDR3 DNA: TGTGCCAGCAGCTTAAGACAGACAGGAAATACTGAAGCTTTCTTT. Its translation is CASSLRQTGNTEAFF.